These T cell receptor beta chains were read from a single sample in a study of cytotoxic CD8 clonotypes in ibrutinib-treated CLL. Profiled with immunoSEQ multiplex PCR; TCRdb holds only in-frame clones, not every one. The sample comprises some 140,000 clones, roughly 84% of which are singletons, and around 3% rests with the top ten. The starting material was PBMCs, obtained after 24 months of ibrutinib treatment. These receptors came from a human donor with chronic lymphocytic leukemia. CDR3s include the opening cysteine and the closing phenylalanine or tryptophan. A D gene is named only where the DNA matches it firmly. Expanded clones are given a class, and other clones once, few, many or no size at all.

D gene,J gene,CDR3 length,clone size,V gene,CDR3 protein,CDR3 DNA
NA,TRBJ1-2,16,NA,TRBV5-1,CASSPGRHRANYGYTF,TGCGCCAGCAGCCCGGGACGGCATAGAGCTAACTATGGCTACACCTTC
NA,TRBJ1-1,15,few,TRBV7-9,CASSLVKGGSTEAFF,TGTGCCAGCAGCTTAGTTAAGGGGGGAAGCACTGAAGCTTTCTTT
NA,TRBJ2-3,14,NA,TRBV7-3,CASSFGQTTDTQYF,TGTGCCAGCAGCTTCGGGCAGACCACAGATACGCAGTATTTT
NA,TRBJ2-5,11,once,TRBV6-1,CASSEAGAQYF,TGTGCCAGCAGTGAAGCGGGGGCCCAGTACTTC
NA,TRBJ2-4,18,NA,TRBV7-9,CASSLPVTGDGDKNIQYF,TGTGCCAGCAGCCTCCCTGTAACGGGGGACGGGGACAAAAACATTCAGTACTTC
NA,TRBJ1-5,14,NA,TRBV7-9,CASSLSTSNQPQHF,TGTGCCAGCAGCTTATCTACTAGCAATCAGCCCCAGCATTTT
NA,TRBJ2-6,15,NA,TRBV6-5,CASSYRGSGANVLTF,TGTGCCAGCAGTTACAGAGGGTCTGGGGCCAACGTCCTGACTTTC
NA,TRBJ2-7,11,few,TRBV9,CASSVEYEQYF,TGTGCCAGCAGCGTAGAATACGAGCAGTACTTC
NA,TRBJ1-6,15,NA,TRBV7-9,CASSLDSLQNSPLHF,TGTGCCAGCAGCTTAGACAGCCTCCAAAATTCACCCCTCCACTTT
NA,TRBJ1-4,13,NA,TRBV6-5,CASSYSGVEKLFF,TGTGCCAGCAGTTACTCAGGGGTCGAAAAACTGTTTTTT
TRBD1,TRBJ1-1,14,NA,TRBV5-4,CASSTRTGSTEAFF,TGTGCCAGCAGCACCCGGACAGGCTCCACTGAAGCTTTCTTT
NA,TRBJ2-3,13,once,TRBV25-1,CASARLVTDTQYF,TGTGCCAGCGCAAGACTCGTTACAGATACGCAGTATTTT
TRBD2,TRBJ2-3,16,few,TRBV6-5,CASSYGGGEGTDTQYF,TGTGCCAGCAGTTATGGTGGGGGGGAAGGCACAGATACGCAGTATTTT
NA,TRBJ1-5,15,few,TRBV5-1,CASSLEGSANQPQHF,TGCGCCAGCAGCTTGGAAGGCAGTGCTAATCAGCCCCAGCATTTT
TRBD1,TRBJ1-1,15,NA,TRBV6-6,CASSYDRGLDTEAFF,TGTGCCAGCAGTTATGACAGGGGGCTTGACACTGAAGCTTTCTTT
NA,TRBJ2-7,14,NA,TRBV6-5,CASSWGTDSYEQYF,TGTGCCAGCAGTTGGGGGACTGACTCCTACGAGCAGTACTTC
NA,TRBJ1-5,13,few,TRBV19,CASSILVGQPQHF,TGTGCCAGTAGTATCTTGGTAGGTCAGCCCCAGCATTTT
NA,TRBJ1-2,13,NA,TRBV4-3,CASSQELHYGYTF,TGCGCCAGCAGCCAAGAATTGCACTATGGCTACACCTTC
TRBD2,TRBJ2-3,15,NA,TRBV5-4,CASSRSGGAADTQYF,TGTGCCAGCAGCAGAAGCGGGGGGGCCGCAGATACGCAGTATTTT
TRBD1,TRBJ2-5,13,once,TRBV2,CASSGQGEETQYF,TGTGCCAGCAGTGGACAGGGGGAAGAGACCCAGTACTTC
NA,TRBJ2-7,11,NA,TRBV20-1,CSATRSAEQYF,TGCAGTGCTACCAGAAGTGCCGAGCAGTACTTC
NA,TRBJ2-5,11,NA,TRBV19,CASRLAETQYF,TGTGCCAGTAGACTCGCAGAGACCCAGTACTTC
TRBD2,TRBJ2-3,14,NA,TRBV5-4,CASRLAGGADTQYF,TGTGCCAGCAGGCTAGCGGGGGGGGCAGATACGCAGTATTTT
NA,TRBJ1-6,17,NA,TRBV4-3,CASSQVLGRSSGVPLHF,TGCGCCAGCAGCCAAGTTTTAGGGCGGTCTTCGGGAGTCCCCCTCCACTTT
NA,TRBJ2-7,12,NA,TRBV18,CASSPQGIGQYF,TGTGCCAGCTCACCACAGGGAATCGGGCAGTACTTC
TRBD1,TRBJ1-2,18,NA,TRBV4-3,CASSRQLITQGASYGYTF,TGCGCCAGCAGCCGACAGCTGATAACACAGGGGGCCAGCTATGGCTACACCTTC
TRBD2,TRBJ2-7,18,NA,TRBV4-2,CASSQEAQRGGTKYEQYF,TGTGCCAGCAGCCAAGAAGCCCAGCGGGGGGGCACAAAGTACGAGCAGTACTTC
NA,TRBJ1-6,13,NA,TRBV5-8,CASSLSGDSPLHF,TGTGCCAGCAGCTTGTCAGGGGATTCACCCCTCCACTTT
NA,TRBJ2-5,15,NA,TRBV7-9,CASSLATGVRETQYF,TGTGCCAGCAGCTTAGCGACCGGGGTGAGGGAGACCCAGTACTTC
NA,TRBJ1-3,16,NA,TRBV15,CATSRDLGYSGNTIYF,TGTGCCACCAGCAGAGATCTGGGGTACTCTGGAAACACCATATATTTT
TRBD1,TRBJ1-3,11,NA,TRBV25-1,CASSGTDTIYF,TGTGCCAGCTCAGGGACAGACACCATATATTTT
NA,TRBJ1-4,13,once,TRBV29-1,CSVVWQGGEKLFF,TGCAGCGTTGTATGGCAGGGAGGTGAAAAACTGTTTTTT
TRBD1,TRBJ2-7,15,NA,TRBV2,CASSEAGQGAYEQYF,TGTGCCAGCAGTGAAGCGGGACAGGGGGCCTACGAGCAGTACTTC
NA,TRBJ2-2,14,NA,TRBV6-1,CASSEAWGPGKLFF,TGTGCCAGCAGTGAAGCGTGGGGGCCCGGGAAGCTGTTTTTT
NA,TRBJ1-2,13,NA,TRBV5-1,CASSFDRSYGYTF,TGCGCCAGCAGCTTCGACAGAAGCTATGGCTACACCTTC
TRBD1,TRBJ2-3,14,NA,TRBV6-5,CASIATGGTDTQYF,TGTGCCAGCATTGCGACAGGGGGCACAGATACGCAGTATTTT
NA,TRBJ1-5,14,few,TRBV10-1,CASSSGQSDQPQHF,TGCGCCAGCAGCTCGGGACAATCGGATCAGCCCCAGCATTTT
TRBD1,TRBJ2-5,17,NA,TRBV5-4,CASSNPGGQGARETQYF,TGTGCCAGCAGTAACCCGGGAGGACAGGGGGCCCGGGAGACCCAGTACTTC
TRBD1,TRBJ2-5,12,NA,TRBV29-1,CSVGQGPETQYF,TGCAGCGTTGGACAGGGTCCAGAGACCCAGTACTTC
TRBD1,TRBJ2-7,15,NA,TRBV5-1,CASSEGTGPTYEQYF,TGCGCCAGCAGCGAGGGGACAGGGCCGACCTACGAGCAGTACTTC
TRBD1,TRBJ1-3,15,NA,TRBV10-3,CAISRDRDSGNTIYF,TGTGCCATCAGTCGGGACAGGGACTCTGGAAACACCATATATTTT
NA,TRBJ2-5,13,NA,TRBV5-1,CASSRGGGETQYF,TGCGCCAGCAGCCGCGGCGGTGGGGAGACCCAGTACTTC
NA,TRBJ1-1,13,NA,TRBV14,CASSQQGYTEAFF,TGTGCCAGCAGCCAACAGGGGTACACTGAAGCTTTCTTT
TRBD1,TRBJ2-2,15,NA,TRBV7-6,CASSSDRVRTGELFF,TGTGCCAGCAGCTCAGACAGGGTTCGGACCGGGGAGCTGTTTTTT
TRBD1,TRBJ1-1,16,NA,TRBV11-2,CASNHPRGRMNTEAFF,TGTGCCAGCAACCATCCCAGGGGGCGGATGAACACTGAAGCTTTCTTT
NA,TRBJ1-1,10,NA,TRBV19,CASKAEGAFF,TGTGCCAGTAAGGCCGAGGGAGCTTTCTTT
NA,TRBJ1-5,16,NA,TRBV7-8,CASSLMGTRGNQPQHF,TGTGCCAGCAGCTTAATGGGGACGCGGGGAAATCAGCCCCAGCATTTT
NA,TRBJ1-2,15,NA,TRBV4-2,CASSQDTGSDYGYTF,TGTGCCAGCAGTCAAGACACCGGGAGCGACTATGGCTACACCTTC
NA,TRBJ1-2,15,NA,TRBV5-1,CASSFWGGSDYGYTF,TGCGCCAGCAGCTTTTGGGGAGGGTCAGATTATGGCTACACCTTC
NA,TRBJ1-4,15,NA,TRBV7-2,CASSLDWGLSEKLFF,TGTGCCAGCAGCTTAGATTGGGGGCTAAGTGAAAAACTGTTTTTT
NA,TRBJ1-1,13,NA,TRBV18,CASSPAGYTEAFF,TGTGCCAGCTCACCCGCAGGGTACACTGAAGCTTTCTTT
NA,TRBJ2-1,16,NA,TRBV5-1,CASSLEGGLSYNEQFF,TGCGCCAGCAGCTTGGAAGGGGGATTGTCCTACAATGAGCAGTTCTTC
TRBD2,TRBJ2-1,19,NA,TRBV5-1,CASSLNPRTSGGYYNEQFF,TGCGCCAGCAGCTTGAACCCCCGGACTAGCGGGGGGTACTACAATGAGCAGTTCTTC
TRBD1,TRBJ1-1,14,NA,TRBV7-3,CASSSTGADTEAFF,TGTGCCAGCAGCTCGACAGGGGCCGACACTGAAGCTTTCTTT
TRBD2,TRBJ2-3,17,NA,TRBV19,CASSPRGLAGGTDTQYF,TGTGCCAGTAGTCCTCGGGGACTAGCGGGTGGCACAGATACGCAGTATTTT
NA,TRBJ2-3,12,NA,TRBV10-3,CAISEGGDTQYF,TGTGCCATCAGTGAGGGGGGAGATACGCAGTATTTT